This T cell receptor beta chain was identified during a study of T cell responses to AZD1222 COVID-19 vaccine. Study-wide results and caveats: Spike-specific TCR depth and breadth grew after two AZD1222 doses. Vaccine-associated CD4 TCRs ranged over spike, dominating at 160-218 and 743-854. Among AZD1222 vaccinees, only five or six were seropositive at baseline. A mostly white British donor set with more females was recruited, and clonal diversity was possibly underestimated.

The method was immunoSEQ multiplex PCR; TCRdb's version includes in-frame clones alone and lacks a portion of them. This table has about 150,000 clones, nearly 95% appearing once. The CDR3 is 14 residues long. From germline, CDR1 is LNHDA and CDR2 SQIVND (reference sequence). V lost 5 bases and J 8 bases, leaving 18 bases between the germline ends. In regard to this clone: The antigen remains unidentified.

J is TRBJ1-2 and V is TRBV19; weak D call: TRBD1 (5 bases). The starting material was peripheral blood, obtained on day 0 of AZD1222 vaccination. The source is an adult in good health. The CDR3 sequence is CASSEQGGPGGYTF. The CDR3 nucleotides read TGTGCCAGTAGTGAGCAGGGAGGGCCGGGAGGCTACACCTTC.